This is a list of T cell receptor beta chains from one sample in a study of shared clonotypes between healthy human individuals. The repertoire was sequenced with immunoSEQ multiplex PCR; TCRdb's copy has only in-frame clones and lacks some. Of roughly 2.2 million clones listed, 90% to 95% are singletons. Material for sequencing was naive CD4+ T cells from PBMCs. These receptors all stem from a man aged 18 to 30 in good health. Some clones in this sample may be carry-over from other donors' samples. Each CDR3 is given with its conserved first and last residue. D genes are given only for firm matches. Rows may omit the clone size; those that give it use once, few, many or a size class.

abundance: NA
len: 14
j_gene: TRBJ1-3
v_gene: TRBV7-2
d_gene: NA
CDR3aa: CASSSDSPGNTIYF
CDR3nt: TGTGCCAGCAGCTCGGACAGCCCGGGAAACACCATATATTTT

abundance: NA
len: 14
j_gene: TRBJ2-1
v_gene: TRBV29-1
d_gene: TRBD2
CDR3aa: CSVSRDYALNEQFF
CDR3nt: TGCAGCGTTTCCCGGGACTATGCGCTTAATGAGCAGTTCTTC

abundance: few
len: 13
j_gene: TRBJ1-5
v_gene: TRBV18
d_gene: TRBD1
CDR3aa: CASSLDRDQPQHF
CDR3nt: TGTGCCAGCTCACTCGACAGGGACCAGCCCCAGCATTTT

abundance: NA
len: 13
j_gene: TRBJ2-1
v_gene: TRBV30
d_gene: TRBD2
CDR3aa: CALPTSAGYEQFF
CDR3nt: TGTGCCTTACCGACTAGCGCAGGCTATGAGCAGTTCTTC

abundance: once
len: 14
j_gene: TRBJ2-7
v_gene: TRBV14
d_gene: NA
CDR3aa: CASSQFVGSYEQYF
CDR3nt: TGTGCCAGCAGCCAATTTGTCGGCTCGTACGAGCAGTACTTC

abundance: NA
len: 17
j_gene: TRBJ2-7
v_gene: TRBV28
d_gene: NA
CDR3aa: CASSSTTLFRENYEQYF
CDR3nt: TGTGCCAGCAGTTCAACTACCCTTTTCCGGGAGAACTACGAGCAGTACTTC

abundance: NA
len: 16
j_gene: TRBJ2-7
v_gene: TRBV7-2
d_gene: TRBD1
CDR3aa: CASSLATGQVTYEQYF
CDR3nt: TGTGCCAGCAGCTTAGCGACGGGACAGGTGACCTACGAGCAGTACTTC

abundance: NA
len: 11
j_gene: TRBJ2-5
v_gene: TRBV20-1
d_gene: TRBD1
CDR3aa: CSGTGFETQYF
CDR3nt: TGCAGTGGGACAGGGTTTGAGACCCAGTACTTC

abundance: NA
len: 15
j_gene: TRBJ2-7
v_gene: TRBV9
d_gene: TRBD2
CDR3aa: CASSVGASGLYEQYF
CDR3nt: TGTGCCAGCAGCGTAGGGGCTAGCGGCCTCTACGAGCAGTACTTC

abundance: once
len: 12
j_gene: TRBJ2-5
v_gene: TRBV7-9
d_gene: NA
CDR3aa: CASSLNRETQYF
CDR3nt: TGTGCCAGCAGCTTAAACCGAGAGACCCAGTACTTC

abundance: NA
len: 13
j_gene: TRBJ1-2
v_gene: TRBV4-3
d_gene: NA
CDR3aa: CASSQDYRYGYTF
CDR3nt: TGCGCCAGCAGCCAAGATTACCGCTATGGCTACACCTTC

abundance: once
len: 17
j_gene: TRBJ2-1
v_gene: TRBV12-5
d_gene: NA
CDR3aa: CASGLYVGTDRLNEQFF
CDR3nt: TGTGCTAGTGGTTTGTACGTTGGAACAGATCGCCTCAATGAGCAGTTCTTC

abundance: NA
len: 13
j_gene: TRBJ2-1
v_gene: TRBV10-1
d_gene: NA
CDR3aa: CASSEMIDNEQFF
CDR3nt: TGCGCCAGCAGTGAAATGATCGACAATGAGCAGTTCTTC

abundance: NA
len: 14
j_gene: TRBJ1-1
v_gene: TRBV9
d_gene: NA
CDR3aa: CASSVQGQNTEAFF
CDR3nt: TGTGCCAGCAGCGTTCAGGGACAGAACACTGAAGCTTTCTTT

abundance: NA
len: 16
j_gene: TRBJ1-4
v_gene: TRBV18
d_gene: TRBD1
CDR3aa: CASSQDRAGVNEKLFF
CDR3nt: TGTGCCAGCTCGCAAGACAGGGCCGGGGTGAATGAAAAACTGTTTTTT

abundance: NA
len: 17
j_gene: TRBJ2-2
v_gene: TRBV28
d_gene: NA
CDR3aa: CASRGGDPLGRTGELFF
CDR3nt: TGTGCCAGCAGGGGGGGCGACCCCCTCGGGAGAACCGGGGAGCTGTTTTTT

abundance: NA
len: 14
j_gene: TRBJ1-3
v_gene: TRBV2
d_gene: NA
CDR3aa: CASSDRFSGNTIYF
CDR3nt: TGTGCCAGCAGTGATCGCTTCTCTGGAAACACCATATATTTT

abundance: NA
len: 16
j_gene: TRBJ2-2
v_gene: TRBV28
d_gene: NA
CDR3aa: CASSRYRTSGTGELFF
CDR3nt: TGTGCCAGCAGCCGGTACAGGACCTCCGGGACCGGGGAGCTGTTTTTT

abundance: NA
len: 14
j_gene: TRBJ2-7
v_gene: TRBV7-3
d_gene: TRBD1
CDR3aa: CASSLSNQGDEQYF
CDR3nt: TGTGCCAGCAGCTTAAGCAACCAGGGGGACGAGCAGTACTTC

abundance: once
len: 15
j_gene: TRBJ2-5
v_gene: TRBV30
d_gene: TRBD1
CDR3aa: CAWTQTGVRAETQYF
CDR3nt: TGTGCCTGGACGCAGACAGGGGTGAGGGCAGAGACCCAGTACTTC

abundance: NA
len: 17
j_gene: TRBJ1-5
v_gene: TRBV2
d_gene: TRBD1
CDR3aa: CASSEGTGGFGNQPQHF
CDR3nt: TGTGCCAGCAGTGAAGGAACAGGGGGCTTCGGCAATCAGCCCCAGCATTTT

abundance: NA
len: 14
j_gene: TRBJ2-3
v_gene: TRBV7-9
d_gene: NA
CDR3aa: CASSLGRAGTTLYF
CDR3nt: TGTGCCAGCAGCTTAGGGAGGGCCGGGACCACCTTATATTTT

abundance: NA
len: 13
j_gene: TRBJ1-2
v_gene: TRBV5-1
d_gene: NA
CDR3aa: CASRTASGYGYTF
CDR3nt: TGCGCCAGTAGGACTGCCTCGGGCTATGGCTACACCTTC

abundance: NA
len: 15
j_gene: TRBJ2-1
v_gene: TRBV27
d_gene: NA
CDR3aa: CASSFLAVSYNEQFF
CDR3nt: TGTGCCAGCAGTTTTTTAGCTGTTTCCTACAATGAGCAGTTCTTC

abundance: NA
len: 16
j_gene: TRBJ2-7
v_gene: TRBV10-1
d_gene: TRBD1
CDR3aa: CASSAAGTGSLGEQYF
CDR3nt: TGCGCCAGCAGTGCTGCGGGGACAGGGAGCCTCGGCGAGCAGTACTTC

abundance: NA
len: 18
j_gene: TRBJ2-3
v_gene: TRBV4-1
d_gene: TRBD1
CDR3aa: CASSQDGGQGAPTDTQYF
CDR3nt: TGCGCCAGCAGCCAAGATGGGGGACAGGGGGCCCCTACAGATACGCAGTATTTT

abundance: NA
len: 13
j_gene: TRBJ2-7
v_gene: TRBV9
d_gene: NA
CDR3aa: CASSFTPGYEQYF
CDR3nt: TGTGCCAGCAGCTTCACCCCGGGCTACGAGCAGTACTTC

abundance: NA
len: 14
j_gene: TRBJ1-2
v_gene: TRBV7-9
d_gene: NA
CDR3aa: CASSFRAGEFGYTF
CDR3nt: TGTGCCAGCAGCTTTAGGGCAGGGGAATTTGGCTACACCTTC

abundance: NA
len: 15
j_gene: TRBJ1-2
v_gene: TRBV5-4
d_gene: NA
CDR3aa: CASSLQQGAIYGYTF
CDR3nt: TGTGCCAGCAGCCTACAACAGGGAGCAATCTATGGCTACACCTTC

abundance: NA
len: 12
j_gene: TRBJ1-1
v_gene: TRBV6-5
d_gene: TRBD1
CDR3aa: CASRDRLAEAFF
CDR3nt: TGTGCCAGCAGGGACAGGCTCGCTGAAGCTTTCTTT

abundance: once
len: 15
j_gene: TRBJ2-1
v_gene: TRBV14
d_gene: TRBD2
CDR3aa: CASSQGPSGREKQFF
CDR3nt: TGTGCCAGCAGCCAAGGTCCTAGCGGGAGGGAAAAGCAGTTCTTC

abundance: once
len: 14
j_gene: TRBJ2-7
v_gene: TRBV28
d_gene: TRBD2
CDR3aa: CASSFGSLAGSQYF
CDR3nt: TGTGCCAGCAGTTTTGGGTCGCTAGCGGGATCACAGTACTTC

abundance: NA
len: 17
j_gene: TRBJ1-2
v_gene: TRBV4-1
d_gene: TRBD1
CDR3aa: CASSQDQVPGQGLGYTF
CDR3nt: TGCGCCAGCAGCCAAGACCAAGTCCCGGGACAGGGTCTTGGCTACACCTTC

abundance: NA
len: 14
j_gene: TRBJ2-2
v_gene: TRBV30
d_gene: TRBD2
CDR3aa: CAWSLAGNTGELFF
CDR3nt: TGTGCCTGGAGTCTAGCGGGAAACACCGGGGAGCTGTTTTTT

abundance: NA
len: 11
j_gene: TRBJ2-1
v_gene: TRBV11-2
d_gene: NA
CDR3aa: CASSRVNEQFF
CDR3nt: TGTGCCAGCAGCAGAGTGAATGAGCAGTTCTTC

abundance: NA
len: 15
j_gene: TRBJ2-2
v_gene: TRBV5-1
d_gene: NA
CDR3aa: CASSFGGARPGELFF
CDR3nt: TGCGCCAGCAGTTTTGGGGGGGCAAGGCCCGGGGAGCTGTTTTTT

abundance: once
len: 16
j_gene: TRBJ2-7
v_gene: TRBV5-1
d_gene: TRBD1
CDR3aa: CASSLDWDRITYEQYF
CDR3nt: TGCGCCAGCAGCTTGGATTGGGACAGAATCACCTACGAGCAGTACTTC

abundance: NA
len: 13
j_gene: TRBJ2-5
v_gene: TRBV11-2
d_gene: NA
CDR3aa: CASSLLLQETQYF
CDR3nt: TGTGCCAGCAGCTTACTACTCCAAGAGACCCAGTACTTC

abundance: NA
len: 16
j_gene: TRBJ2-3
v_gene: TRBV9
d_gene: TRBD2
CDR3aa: CASSPRLAGGTDTQYF
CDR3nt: TGTGCCAGCAGCCCGAGACTAGCGGGAGGTACCGATACGCAGTATTTT

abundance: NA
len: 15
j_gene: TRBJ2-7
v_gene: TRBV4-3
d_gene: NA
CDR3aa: CASSQDRQGRNEQYF
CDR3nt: TGCGCCAGCAGCCAAGATCGGCAGGGGAGGAACGAGCAGTACTTC

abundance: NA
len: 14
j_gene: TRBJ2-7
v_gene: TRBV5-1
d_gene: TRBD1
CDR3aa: CASSPTGSSYEQYF
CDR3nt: TGCGCCAGCAGCCCGACAGGGTCCTCCTACGAGCAGTACTTC

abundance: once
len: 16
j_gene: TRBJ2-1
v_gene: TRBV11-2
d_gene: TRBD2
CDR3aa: CASSTLAGEAYNEQFF
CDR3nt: TGTGCCAGCAGCACCTTAGCGGGAGAGGCGTACAATGAGCAGTTCTTC

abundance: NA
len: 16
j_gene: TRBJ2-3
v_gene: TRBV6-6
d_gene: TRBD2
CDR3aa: CASSYTAAGAADTQYF
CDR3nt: TGTGCCAGCAGTTACACTGCAGCGGGAGCGGCAGATACGCAGTATTTT

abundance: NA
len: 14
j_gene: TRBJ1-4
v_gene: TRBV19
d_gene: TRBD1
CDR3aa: CASSAQGSNEKLFF
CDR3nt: TGTGCCAGTAGTGCACAGGGGAGTAATGAAAAACTGTTTTTT

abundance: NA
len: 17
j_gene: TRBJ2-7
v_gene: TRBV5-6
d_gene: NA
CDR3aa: CASSSFGAGRHSYEQYF
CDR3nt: TGTGCCAGCAGCTCCTTCGGTGCGGGGAGGCACTCCTACGAGCAGTACTTC

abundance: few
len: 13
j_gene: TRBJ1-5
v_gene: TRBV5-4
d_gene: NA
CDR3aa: CASSPDSNQPQHF
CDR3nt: TGTGCCAGCAGCCCGGACAGTAATCAGCCCCAGCATTTT

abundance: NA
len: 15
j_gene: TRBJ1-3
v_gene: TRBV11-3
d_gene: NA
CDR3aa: CASSQQGTAGNTIYF
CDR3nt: TGTGCCAGCAGCCAACAAGGGACGGCTGGAAACACCATATATTTT

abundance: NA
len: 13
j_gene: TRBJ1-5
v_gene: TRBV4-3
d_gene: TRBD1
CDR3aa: CASSRDRNQPQHF
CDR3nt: TGCGCCAGCAGCAGGGACAGAAATCAGCCCCAGCATTTT

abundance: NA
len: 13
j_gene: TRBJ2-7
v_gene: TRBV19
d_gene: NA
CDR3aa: CASSINRYGEQYF
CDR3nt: TGTGCCAGTAGTATCAACAGGTATGGCGAGCAGTACTTC

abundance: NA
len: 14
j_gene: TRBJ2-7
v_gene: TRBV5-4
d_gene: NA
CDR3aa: CASSFREFPYEQYF
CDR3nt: TGTGCCAGCAGCTTTCGGGAGTTCCCCTACGAGCAGTACTTC

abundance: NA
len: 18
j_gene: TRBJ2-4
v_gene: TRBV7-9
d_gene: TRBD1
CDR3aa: CASSSYPRTGGNQNIQYF
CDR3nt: TGTGCCAGCAGCTCTTACCCGCGGACAGGGGGAAACCAAAACATTCAGTACTTC

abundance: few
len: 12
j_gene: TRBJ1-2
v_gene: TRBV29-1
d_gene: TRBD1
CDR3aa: CSVEQGGYGYTF
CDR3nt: TGCAGCGTTGAACAGGGGGGCTATGGCTACACCTTC

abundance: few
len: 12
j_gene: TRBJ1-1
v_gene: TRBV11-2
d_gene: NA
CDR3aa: CASSLDSGEAFF
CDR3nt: TGTGCCAGCAGCTTAGATTCAGGAGAAGCTTTCTTT